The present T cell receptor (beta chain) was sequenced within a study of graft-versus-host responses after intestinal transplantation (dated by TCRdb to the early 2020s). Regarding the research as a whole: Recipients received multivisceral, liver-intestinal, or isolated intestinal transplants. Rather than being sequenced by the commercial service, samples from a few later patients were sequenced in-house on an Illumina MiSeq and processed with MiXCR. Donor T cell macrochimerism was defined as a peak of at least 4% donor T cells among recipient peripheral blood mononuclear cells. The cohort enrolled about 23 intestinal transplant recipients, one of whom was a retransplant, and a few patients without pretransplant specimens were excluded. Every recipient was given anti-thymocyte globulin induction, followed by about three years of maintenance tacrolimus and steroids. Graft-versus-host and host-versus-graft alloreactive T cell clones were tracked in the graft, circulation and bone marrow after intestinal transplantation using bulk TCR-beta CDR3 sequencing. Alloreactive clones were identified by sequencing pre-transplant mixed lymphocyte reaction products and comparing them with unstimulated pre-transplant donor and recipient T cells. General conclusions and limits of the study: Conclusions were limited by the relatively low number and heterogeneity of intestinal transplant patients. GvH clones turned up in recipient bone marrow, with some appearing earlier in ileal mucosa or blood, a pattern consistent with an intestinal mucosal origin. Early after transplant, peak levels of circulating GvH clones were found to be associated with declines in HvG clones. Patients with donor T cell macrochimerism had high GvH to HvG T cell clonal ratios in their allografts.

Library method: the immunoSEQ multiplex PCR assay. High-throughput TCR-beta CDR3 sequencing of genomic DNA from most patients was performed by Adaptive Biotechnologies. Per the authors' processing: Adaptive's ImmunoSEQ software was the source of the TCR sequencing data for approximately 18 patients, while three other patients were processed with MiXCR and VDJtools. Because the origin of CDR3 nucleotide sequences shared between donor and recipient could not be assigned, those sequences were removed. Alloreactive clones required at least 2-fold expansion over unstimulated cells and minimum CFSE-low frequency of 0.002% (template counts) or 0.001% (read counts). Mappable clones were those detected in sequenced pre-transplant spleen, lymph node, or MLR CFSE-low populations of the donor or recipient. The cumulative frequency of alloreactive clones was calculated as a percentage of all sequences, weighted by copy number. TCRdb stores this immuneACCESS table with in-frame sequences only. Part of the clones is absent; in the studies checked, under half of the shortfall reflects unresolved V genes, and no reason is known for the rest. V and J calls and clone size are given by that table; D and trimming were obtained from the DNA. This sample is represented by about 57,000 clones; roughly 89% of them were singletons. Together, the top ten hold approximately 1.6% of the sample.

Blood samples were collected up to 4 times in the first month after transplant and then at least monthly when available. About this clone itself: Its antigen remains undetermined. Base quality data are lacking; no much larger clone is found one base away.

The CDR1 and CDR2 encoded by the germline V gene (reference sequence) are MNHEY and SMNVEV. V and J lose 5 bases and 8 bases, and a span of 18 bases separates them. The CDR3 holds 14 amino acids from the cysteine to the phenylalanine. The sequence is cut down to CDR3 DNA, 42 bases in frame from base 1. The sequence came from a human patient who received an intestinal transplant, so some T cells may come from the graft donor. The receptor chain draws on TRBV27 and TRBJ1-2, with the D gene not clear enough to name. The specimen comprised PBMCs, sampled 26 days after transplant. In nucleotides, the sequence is TGTGCCAGCAGTCCGAGACAACGAGACCGCGGCTACACCTTC. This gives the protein CASSPRQRDRGYTF.